This record looks at one T cell receptor beta chain sequence and its context. These data belong to a study of OX40 agonist ivuxolimab in advanced cancers. Generated by immunoSEQ multiplex PCR, the TCRdb table keeps only in-frame clones and is missing some. There are tens of thousands of clones in the sample; around 89% occur only once, and about 6.3% lies in the top ten. The V gene's germline CDR1 is MNHEY and CDR2 SVGAGI. The CDR3 sequence is 15 residues long. V lost 5 bases, J lost 7 bases, and 20 bases lay in between. The clonotype originates from an adult with an advanced solid tumor such as melanoma, head and neck, liver or kidney cancer. This chain joins TRBV6-5 and TRBJ1-1, with D maybe TRBD1 (5 bases). Specimen: CD4+ or CD8+ T cells sorted from blood, collected in a trial of the OX40 agonist ivuxolimab. DNA of the CDR3: TGTGCCAGCAGTCAAGGGGACCTCGGGGTATATGAAGCTTTCTTT. Amino acid sequence: CASSQGDLGVYEAFF.